This TCR beta chain was identified in a study of blood T cell repertoires in COVID-19. Study information: COVID-19 samples from acute and convalescent phases originated in the United States, Italy and Spain. PBMCs, B-cell-depleted T cells, or T cells were the source of the cDNA or gDNA that made up the material.

J gave up 8 bases and V 3 bases, and 8 bases lay outside the gene matches. CDR1 and CDR2 from the germline V gene are LNHDA and SQIVND (reference sequence). The CDR3 is 14 amino acids. In the authors' workflow: Estimation of nucleated cell counts was performed using reference gene primer amplification. Assay: immunoSEQ multiplex PCR; the TCRdb copy retains only in-frame clones and omits some. V and J calls plus clone size are reproduced from that table; the DNA served to infer D and trimming. The sample holds approximately 52,000 clones, roughly 84% seen once. The gene calls are TRBV19 and TRBJ1-2; 8 positions agree with TRBD1. The clonotype was recovered from a human donor with active COVID-19. The donor label of this sample is uncertain. Sequencing used peripheral blood. CDR3 nucleotides: TGTGCCAGTAGTATCGGACAGGGCGTAGGGGGCTACACCTTC. It specifies CASSIGQGVGGYTF.